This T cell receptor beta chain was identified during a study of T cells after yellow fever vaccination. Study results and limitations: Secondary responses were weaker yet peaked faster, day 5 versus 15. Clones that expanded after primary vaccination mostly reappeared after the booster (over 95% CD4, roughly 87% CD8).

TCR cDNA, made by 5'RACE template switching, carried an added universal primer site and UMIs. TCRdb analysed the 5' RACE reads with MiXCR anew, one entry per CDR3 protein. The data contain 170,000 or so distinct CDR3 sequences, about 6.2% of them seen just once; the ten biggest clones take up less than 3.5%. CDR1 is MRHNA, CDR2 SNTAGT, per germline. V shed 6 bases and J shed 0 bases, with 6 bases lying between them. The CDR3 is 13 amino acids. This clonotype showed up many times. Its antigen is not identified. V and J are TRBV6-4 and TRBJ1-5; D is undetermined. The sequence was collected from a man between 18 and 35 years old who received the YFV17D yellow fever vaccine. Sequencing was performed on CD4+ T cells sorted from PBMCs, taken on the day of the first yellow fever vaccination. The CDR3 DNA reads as TGTGCCAGCAGCGAGGGTAGCAATCAGCCCCAGCATTTT. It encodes CASSEGSNQPQHF.